This passage covers 9 T cell receptor beta chains from one sample sequenced in a study of blood T cell repertoires in COVID-19. Here immunoSEQ multiplex PCR was the method, and the copy in TCRdb shows in-frame clones only, minus some. The sample carries 72,000 or so clones, around nine tenths recorded once. Sequences were obtained from peripheral blood. Receptors were obtained from an older woman with acute or convalescent COVID-19.

This clone was seen a single time. The chain employs TRBV25-1 and TRBJ2-7; TRBD1 agrees at 9 bases. The J segment lost 4 bases and the V segment lost 7 bases, leaving 5 bases of the junction unmatched. Germline V gene data show CDR1 as MGHDK and CDR2 as SYGVNS. This CDR3 contains 13 residues. The CDR3 protein is CASIGTGRYEQYF. In DNA, the CDR3 is TGTGCCAGCATTGGGACAGGGAGGTACGAGCAGTACTTC.

This chain joins TRBV6-6 and TRBJ1-2; 9 nucleotides match TRBD1. Trimming took 5 bases from V and 8 from J; bases not matched to a gene: 6. CDR3 length equals 13 residues. The germline CDR1 and CDR2 sequences are MNHNY and SVGAGI (reference sequence). The CDR3 here is CASSRDRAEGYTF. CDR3 DNA sequence: TGTGCCAGCAGTAGGGACAGGGCGGAAGGCTACACCTTC.

V and J are TRBV3-1 (or the pseudogene TRBV3-2) and TRBJ2-1; 9 bases agree with TRBD2. The CDR3 has 15 amino acids. V gave up 6 bases and J gave up 4 bases; unmatched junction bases: 7. CDR1 and CDR2 (germline): LGHDT, YNNKEL (reference sequence). DNA of the CDR3: TGTGCCAGCAGTAAGCGGGGGGACTCTTACAATGAGCAGTTCTTC. Protein: CASSKRGDSYNEQFF.

The chain combines TRBV5-1 with TRBJ1-6; D possibly corresponds to TRBD1 (6 bases). Germline CDR1 is SGHRS and CDR2 is YFSETQ. The CDR3 runs 14 residues. Trimming pared 3 bases from V and 5 bases from J, leaving 9 bases between. CDR3 sequence: CASSYGQNNSPLHF. The CDR3, as DNA: TGCGCCAGCAGCTATGGACAGAATAATTCACCCCTCCACTTT.

CDR3 sequence (DNA): TGCAGCGTATGCAGGGGGCCCGACACTGAAGCTTTCTTT. It yields the protein CSVCRGPDTEAFF. The gene calls are TRBV29-1 and TRBJ1-1, with 8 nucleotides matching TRBD1. The junction had 6 bases not matched to a gene; V was cut back by 6 bases and J by 3 bases. CDR3 size: 13 residues. Per germline, CDR1 SQVTM and CDR2 ANQGSEA.

The chain is built from TRBV4-2 and TRBJ2-7, with TRBD1 as a possible D gene (5 bases). With 0 bases removed from V and 2 bases from J, the gap between germline ends came to 11 bases. The CDR3 is 15 amino acids. The germline V gene has CDR1 LGHNA and CDR2 YNFKEQ. CDR3 residues: CASSQEGVGPYEQYF. The CDR3, as DNA: TGTGCCAGCAGCCAAGAAGGGGTCGGGCCCTACGAGCAGTACTTC.

This clone was seen a handful of times. The chain links TRBV4-1 to TRBJ1-1, with D hard to call. V lost 3 bases and J lost 7, with 12 bases in between. This CDR3 has 13 residues. The germline CDR1 and CDR2 sequences are MGHRA and YSYEKL. The CDR3 sequence is CASSHSVQIEAFF. The CDR3 nucleotides read TGCGCCAGCAGCCATTCAGTACAGATTGAAGCTTTCTTT.

In this sample, this clone turned up a few times. In DNA, the CDR3 is TGTGCCAGCAGTCCGGACAGGGGAGACGTAAAACTGTTTTTT. Translated: CASSPDRGDVKLFF. This sequence joins TRBV2 and TRBJ1-4, with 9 bases that match TRBD1. This CDR3 has 14 residues. Germline V gene data show CDR1 as SNHLY and CDR2 as FYNNEI. Unmatched junction bases numbered 8, after V lost 5 bases and J lost 10 bases.

The chain uses TRBV5-8 and TRBJ1-6; D is undetermined. Germline lookup yields CDR1 SGHTS and CDR2 YDEGEE. The CDR3 is made up of 12 amino acids. The V and J ends lost 4 bases and 14 bases respectively, with 13 bases between them. The CDR3 protein is CASSVDSYSLHF. CDR3 sequence (DNA): TGTGCCAGCAGCGTGGACTCCTACTCCCTCCACTTT.